Below are 10 T cell receptor beta chains sequenced from a single sample in a study of cytomegalovirus exposure and HLA in healthy donors. The PCR used 60 Vbeta and 13 Jbeta primers. Assay used: immunoSEQ multiplex PCR; TCRdb lists only in-frame clones, some missing. Here the sample spans approximately 260,000 clones, roughly 86% being singletons. The sequenced sample consisted of PBMCs. Receptor source: a woman aged 35 to 49 in good health and CMV-seropositive.

V gene TRBV28 combines with J gene TRBJ1-6, with a possible D match to TRBD1 (5 bases). V lost 7 bases and J lost 4, with 14 bases in between. Germline assignment: CDR1 MDHEN and CDR2 SYDVKM. This CDR3 has 15 residues. CDR3 nucleotides: TGTGCCAGCAACCAGGGTGATCGTTATAATTCACCCCTCCACTTT. This encodes CASNQGDRYNSPLHF.

The DNA for the CDR3 is TGTGCCAGCAGCGTAAGGGGACTAGGGGACGAGCAGTACTTC. This encodes CASSVRGLGDEQYF. The J gene is TRBJ2-7, the V gene TRBV9; TRBD2 agrees at 8 bases. Losses at the gene ends were 1 base for V and 5 bases for J; bases not matched to a gene: 5. Germline V gives CDR1 SGDLS, CDR2 YYNGEE. This CDR3 has 14 amino acids.

This clone was found a few times. The chain employs TRBV30 and TRBJ2-3; TRBD2 aligns across 8 bases. Losses at the gene ends were 0 bases for V and 1 base for J; bases not matched to a gene: 6. CDR3 size: 16 residues. Germline-derived CDR1 and CDR2 are GTSNPN and SVGIG (reference sequence). CDR3 sequence: CAWSVGSGMRTDTQYF. For the CDR3, the DNA is TGTGCCTGGAGTGTAGGTAGCGGGATGCGCACAGATACGCAGTATTTT.

The V and J genes are TRBV6-4 and TRBJ2-2, with 7 bases matching TRBD2. The germline CDR1 and CDR2 sequences are MRHNA and SNTAGT. CDR3 size: 14 residues. The J segment lost 3 bases and the V segment lost 5 bases, leaving 3 bases of the junction unmatched. This CDR3 is CASSLAEHTGELFF. The CDR3 nucleotides are TGTGCCAGCAGTCTAGCGGAGCACACCGGGGAGCTGTTTTTT.

This rearrangement joins TRBV28 to TRBJ1-4, with TRBD1 matching 7 bases. The CDR3 consists of 15 residues. J lost 8 bases, V lost 3 bases, and 9 bases had no gene match. In germline, CDR1 is MDHEN, CDR2 SYDVKM. The chain's CDR3 is CASSLVQGRSEKLFF. The CDR3 DNA reads as TGTGCCAGCAGTTTGGTACAGGGGAGGAGCGAAAAACTGTTTTTT.

The count of this clone is one. The rearrangement uses TRBV9 and TRBJ2-1; no clear D gene. The CDR3 totals 16 residues. Looked up from germline, CDR1 is SGDLS and CDR2 is YYNGEE. V lost 3 bases, J lost 8 bases, and 21 bases lay in between. CDR3 sequence: CASSAKTRFVVDEQFF. DNA of the CDR3: TGTGCCAGCAGCGCCAAGACTCGGTTCGTGGTGGATGAGCAGTTCTTC.

The rearrangement links TRBV30 to TRBJ2-1; 9 bases fit TRBD2. CDR1 and CDR2 (germline): GTSNPN, SVGIG (reference sequence). The CDR3 spans 17 residues. V dropped 4 bases and J dropped 4; count of bases not matched to a gene: 14. The CDR3 loop reads CAWKSGRTQLGYNEQFF. CDR3 sequence (DNA): TGTGCCTGGAAAAGCGGGAGGACGCAGCTCGGGTACAATGAGCAGTTCTTC.

The chain carries TRBV7-6 and TRBJ1-1; tentatively, D is TRBD1 (5 bases). Between the trimmed V and J ends, which lost 1 base and 0 bases, there was a span of 9 bases. Germline V lookup: CDR1 SGHVS, CDR2 FNYEAQ. This CDR3 spans 15 amino acids. The CDR3 loop reads CASSLVGGVNTEAFF. The CDR3 DNA reads as TGTGCCAGCAGCTTAGTGGGAGGGGTGAACACTGAAGCTTTCTTT.

This clone appeared a single time. V and J are TRBV13 and TRBJ1-1; D not certain. The CDR3 covers 17 residues. CDR1 is PRHDT and CDR2 is FYEKMQ in the germline V gene (reference sequence). V was shortened by 0 bases and J by 2 bases, with 16 bases between the two germline ends. The CDR3 protein is CASSLGQLTGSNTEAFF. DNA for the CDR3: TGTGCCAGCAGCTTAGGCCAGTTGACCGGGTCTAACACTGAAGCTTTCTTT.

The chain joins TRBV5-1 to TRBJ2-3; TRBD2 matches at 11 bases. Germline trimming cut 1 base from V and 2 bases from J; bases unmatched to any gene: 3. The CDR3 length is 16 residues. CDR1 and CDR2 (germline): SGHRS, YFSETQ. The CDR3, as DNA: TGCGCCAGCAGCTTGATACTAGCGGGGGTCACAGATACGCAGTATTTT. It codes for CASSLILAGVTDTQYF. The complete variable domain, with remaining parts taken from reference TRBV5-1 and TRBJ2-3, reads KAGVTQTPRYLIKTRGQQVTLSCSPISGHRSVSWYQQTPGQGLQFLFEYFSETQRNKGNFPGRFSGRQFSNSRSEMNVSTLELGDSALYLCASSLILAGVTDTQYFGPGTRLTVL.